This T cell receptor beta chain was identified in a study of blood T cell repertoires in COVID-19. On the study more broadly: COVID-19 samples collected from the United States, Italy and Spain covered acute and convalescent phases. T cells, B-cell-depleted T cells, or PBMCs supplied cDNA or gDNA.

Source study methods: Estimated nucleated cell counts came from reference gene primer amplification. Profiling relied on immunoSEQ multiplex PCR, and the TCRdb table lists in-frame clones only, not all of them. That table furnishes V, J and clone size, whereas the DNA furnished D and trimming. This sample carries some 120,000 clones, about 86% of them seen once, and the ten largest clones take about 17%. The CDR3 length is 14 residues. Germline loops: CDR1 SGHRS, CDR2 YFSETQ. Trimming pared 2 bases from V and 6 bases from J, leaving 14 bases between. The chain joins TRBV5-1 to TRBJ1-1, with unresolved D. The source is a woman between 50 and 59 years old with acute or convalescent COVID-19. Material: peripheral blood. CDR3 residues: CASSFGSLGAEAFF. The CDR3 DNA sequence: TGCGCCAGCAGCTTCGGCAGCCTGGGAGCTGAAGCTTTCTTT.